The rows below give T cell receptor beta chains drawn from one sample of a study of T cell responses to AZD1222 COVID-19 vaccine. The data were produced by immunoSEQ multiplex PCR, yet TCRdb's version contains in-frame clones alone and is incomplete. Found here are about 150,000 clones, about 89% of them singletons; the top ten hold 2.5% to 3%. The sample in question was peripheral blood, obtained on day 0 of MenACWY control vaccination. The receptor set was obtained from an adult in good health. Both conserved end residues are part of each CDR3. A D gene is named only where the DNA matches it firmly. The size entry is marked missing in some rows and otherwise reads once, few, many or a size class.

clone_size j_call d_call v_call cdr3_aa cdr3_nt
- TRBJ2-6 - TRBV19 CASSMTGLSGANVLTF TGTGCCAGTAGTATGACAGGATTATCTGGGGCCAACGTCCTGACTTTC
- TRBJ2-1 TRBD2 TRBV18 CASSPWTSRNEQFF TGTGCCAGCTCCCCGTGGACTAGCCGCAATGAGCAGTTCTTC
- TRBJ2-7 TRBD1 TRBV4-1 CASSQGPGQGIREQYF TGCGCCAGCAGCCAAGGACCGGGACAGGGCATCAGGGAGCAGTACTTC
- TRBJ2-1 TRBD2 TRBV19 CASSNLAGANEQFF TGTGCCAGTAGTAACCTAGCGGGGGCCAATGAGCAGTTCTTC
- TRBJ1-2 - TRBV3-1/TRBV3-2 CASSLRALAIYGYTF TGTGCCAGCAGCCTTCGGGCCCTAGCAATCTATGGCTACACCTTC
- TRBJ1-6 - TRBV7-3 CASSLTGSYNSPLHF TGTGCCAGCAGCTTAACGGGGAGTTACAATTCACCCCTCCACTTT
few TRBJ1-4 - TRBV14 CASSQRRGVATNEKLFF TGTGCCAGCAGCCAACGGAGGGGAGTTGCAACTAATGAAAAACTGTTTTTT
- TRBJ2-5 - TRBV13 CASSLGAGRMGKETQYF TGTGCCAGCAGCTTAGGGGCAGGGAGGATGGGGAAAGAGACCCAGTACTTC
- TRBJ1-2 - TRBV7-9 CASSPVVRANYGYTF TGTGCCAGCAGCCCCGTCGTGAGAGCTAACTATGGCTACACCTTC
- TRBJ2-1 - TRBV18 CASSPRPGESYNEQFF TGTGCCAGCTCACCACGTCCAGGGGAAAGCTACAATGAGCAGTTCTTC
- TRBJ2-7 - TRBV18 CASSPRGTAITDLSYEQYF TGTGCCAGCTCACCACGCGGGACAGCGATTACGGACCTGTCCTACGAGCAGTACTTC
- TRBJ2-1 - TRBV27 CASSPGDGSYNEQFF TGTGCCAGCAGTCCCGGGGATGGCTCCTACAATGAGCAGTTCTTC
- TRBJ2-3 TRBD2 TRBV6-5 CASTLGGSPDTQYF TGTGCCAGCACACTAGGCGGGAGTCCAGATACGCAGTATTTT
- TRBJ1-1 TRBD1 TRBV9 CASSRQGADTEAFF TGTGCCAGCAGCCGACAGGGGGCAGACACTGAAGCTTTCTTT
- TRBJ1-5 - TRBV6-5 CASSSGRAGQPQHF TGTGCCAGCAGTTCCGGCAGGGCTGGTCAGCCCCAGCATTTT
- TRBJ1-2 - TRBV30 CAWRDNYGYTF TGTGCCTGGCGGGACAACTATGGCTACACCTTC
- TRBJ1-2 TRBD1 TRBV5-4 CASSFQTGRGYGYTF TGTGCCAGCAGCTTCCAGACAGGGCGCGGCTATGGCTACACCTTC
- TRBJ1-2 - TRBV12-3/TRBV12-4 CASSFTAGYTF TGTGCCAGCAGTTTTACTGCCGGCTACACCTTC
- TRBJ2-3 - TRBV24-1 CATSDLSRSTDTQYF TGTGCCACCAGTGATTTGTCCCGGAGCACAGATACGCAGTATTTT
- TRBJ1-6 - TRBV9 CASTIDGAGNNSPLHF TGTGCCAGCACCATTGACGGGGCAGGGAATAATTCACCCCTCCACTTT
few TRBJ2-7 TRBD1 TRBV4-2 CASSHETGGRGEQYF TGTGCCAGCAGCCATGAGACAGGGGGGCGAGGCGAGCAGTACTTC
- TRBJ1-4 - TRBV30 CAWSVWDTPNEKLFF TGTGCCTGGAGTGTATGGGACACTCCTAATGAAAAACTGTTTTTT
once TRBJ1-5 - TRBV19 CASSPSVGLGQPQHF TGTGCCAGTAGTCCTTCGGTGGGGCTCGGTCAGCCCCAGCATTTT
- TRBJ2-2 - TRBV18 CASSPNTGSNTGELFF TGTGCCAGCTCACCAAATACGGGGTCGAACACCGGGGAGCTGTTTTTT
- TRBJ1-4 - TRBV11-2 CATTQGTGTNEKLFF TGTGCCACTACCCAGGGGACCGGGACTAATGAAAAACTGTTTTTT
- TRBJ2-7 - TRBV11-2 CASTDGFGGSYEQYF TGTGCCAGCACCGACGGGTTTGGCGGTTCCTACGAGCAGTACTTC
- TRBJ1-2 - TRBV24-1 CATSDSGVGYTF TGTGCCACCAGTGACTCAGGGGTTGGCTACACCTTC
- TRBJ2-1 - TRBV7-8 CASSPRGGLNEQFF TGTGCCAGCAGCCCGAGGGGGGGGTTAAATGAGCAGTTCTTC
- TRBJ2-2 TRBD1 TRBV11-3 CASSPGQGSNTGELFF TGTGCCAGCAGCCCGGGACAGGGATCGAACACCGGGGAGCTGTTTTTT
- TRBJ2-2 - TRBV7-8 CASSLGLGRGYGELFF TGTGCCAGCAGCTTAGGACTCGGGAGAGGGTACGGGGAGCTGTTTTTT
- TRBJ1-2 TRBD1 TRBV3-1/TRBV3-2 CASSPGQGNYGYTF TGTGCCAGCAGCCCGGGACAGGGGAACTATGGCTACACCTTC
- TRBJ2-7 TRBD2 TRBV28 CASTPYGGRNEQYF TGTGCCAGCACCCCTTACGGCGGGAGGAACGAGCAGTACTTC
- TRBJ2-2 TRBD2 TRBV5-1 CASSLALLAGEYTGELFF TGCGCCAGCAGCTTGGCCCTACTAGCGGGGGAGTACACCGGGGAGCTGTTTTTT
- TRBJ2-3 TRBD2 TRBV9 CASSPLAGGLRSTDTQYF TGTGCCAGCAGCCCACTAGCGGGGGGGCTTCGGAGCACAGATACGCAGTATTTT
- TRBJ1-6 - TRBV28 CASRAYRAAYNSPLHF TGTGCCAGCAGGGCCTACAGGGCTGCCTATAATTCACCCCTCCACTTT
- TRBJ2-3 TRBD2 TRBV18 CASSPSGGRADTQYF TGTGCCAGCTCACCAAGCGGGGGTCGGGCAGATACGCAGTATTTT
- TRBJ2-1 - TRBV27 CASSPRAGLSYNEQFF TGTGCCAGCAGTCCGCGGGCAGGGCTTTCCTACAATGAGCAGTTCTTC
- TRBJ1-5 - TRBV28 CASSPLRNQPQHF TGTGCCAGCAGTCCCCTTCGCAATCAGCCCCAGCATTTT
- TRBJ1-6 - TRBV9 CASSPPGGVYNSPLHF TGTGCCAGCAGCCCCCCCGGGGGGGTCTATAATTCACCCCTCCACTTT
- TRBJ2-7 TRBD2 TRBV27 CASSLGGRSVEQYF TGTGCCAGCAGTTTAGGCGGGAGGTCAGTCGAGCAGTACTTC
- TRBJ1-5 - TRBV19 CASSMSLSAQPQHF TGTGCCAGTAGTATGAGCCTGTCCGCTCAGCCCCAGCATTTT
- TRBJ2-4 TRBD1 TRBV19 CASRTGVLAKNIQYF TGTGCCAGTAGGACAGGGGTGTTAGCCAAAAACATTCAGTACTTC
- TRBJ1-6 TRBD1 TRBV11-3 CASSLGQGTNSPLHF TGTGCCAGCAGCTTAGGACAGGGAACGAATTCACCCCTCCACTTT
few TRBJ1-2 TRBD1 TRBV7-9 CASSTRTGLRSNYGYTF TGTGCCAGCAGCACCCGGACAGGGCTGCGGAGTAACTATGGCTACACCTTC
- TRBJ2-1 TRBD1 TRBV27 CASRLSDRGLSEQFF TGTGCCAGCAGATTATCGGACAGGGGGTTAAGCGAGCAGTTCTTC
- TRBJ2-5 - TRBV27 CASSSQGTRETQYF TGTGCCAGCAGTTCGCAGGGGACGAGAGAGACCCAGTACTTC
- TRBJ2-7 - TRBV29-1 CSVRGLSYEQYF TGCAGCGTTAGGGGGTTATCCTACGAGCAGTACTTC
- TRBJ2-2 TRBD2 TRBV3-1/TRBV3-2 CASSLHTSGRALGAGELFF TGTGCCAGCAGCTTACACACTAGCGGGAGGGCCCTAGGCGCCGGGGAGCTGTTTTTT